What follows are 16 T cell receptor beta chains derived from one specimen sequenced in a study of blood T cell repertoires in COVID-19. The repertoire was sequenced with immunoSEQ multiplex PCR; TCRdb's copy has only in-frame clones and lacks some. The table records tens of thousands of clones, nearly 80% of them present only once. Source material: peripheral blood. All receptors derive from a human donor in a cohort sampled during active COVID-19.

V gene TRBV10-3 combines with J gene TRBJ1-2; 7 bases agree with TRBD1. J gave up 5 bases and V 3 bases, and 9 bases lay outside the gene matches. This CDR3 contains 15 residues. CDR1 ENHRY and CDR2 SYGVKD come from the germline V gene. As DNA, the CDR3 is TGTGCCATCAGTGACCACCGGAGGGGGCCTTATGGCTACACCTTC. The encoded protein is CAISDHRRGPYGYTF.

The chain recombines TRBV27 with TRBJ2-3; D perhaps matches TRBD2 (6 bases). Per germline, CDR1 MNHEY and CDR2 SMNVEV (reference sequence). The CDR3 extends over 15 amino acids. Trimming took off 5 bases at V and 2 bases at J, with 14 bases between the two ends. This CDR3 is CASSALAGNTDTQYF. CDR3 in DNA: TGTGCCAGCAGTGCCCTTGCGGGAAACACAGATACGCAGTATTTT.

This clone was counted once. This sequence joins TRBV19 and TRBJ2-2; TRBD2 matches at 7 bases. CDR1 is LNHDA, CDR2 SQIVND, per germline (reference sequence). The CDR3 extends over 13 amino acids. Trimming removed 4 bases from V and 4 bases from J; junction bases left unmatched: 0. The CDR3 region has the DNA TGTGCCAGTAGTACGGGGGGCACCGGGGAGCTGTTTTTT. Translated: CASSTGGTGELFF.

The gene calls are TRBV6-5 and TRBJ2-7; 7 bases agree with TRBD1. In germline, CDR1 is MNHEY, CDR2 SVGAGI. This CDR3 has 15 residues. V trimming: 5 bases; J trimming: 0 bases; junction bases outside the gene matches: 7. The CDR3 DNA is TGTGCCAGCAGTCACGGACAGGATAGCTCCTACGAGCAGTACTTC. It translates to CASSHGQDSSYEQYF.

This clone occurred once. J is TRBJ2-1 and V is TRBV11-3; 10 nucleotides agree with TRBD2. V was clipped by 0 bases and J by 4 bases; unmatched bases: 3. This CDR3 is 16 amino acids long. CDR1 and CDR2 (germline): SGHNT, YENEEA. CDR3 region: CASSLDALAGYNEQFF. The CDR3 DNA reads as TGTGCCAGCAGCTTAGATGCACTAGCGGGATACAATGAGCAGTTCTTC.

This chain links TRBV6-5 with TRBJ2-3, with 9 bases that match TRBD1. With 2 bases clipped from V and 2 bases from J, the junction kept 5 bases outside the gene matches. This CDR3 has 16 residues. The germline V gene encodes CDR1 MNHEY and CDR2 SVGAGI. CDR3 region: CASSYRGQGHTDTQYF. The CDR3 bases are TGTGCCAGCAGTTACCGCGGACAGGGGCACACAGATACGCAGTATTTT.

The chain has TRBV6-5 and TRBJ1-6, with 8 bases matching TRBD1. The CDR3 spans 15 residues. With 7 bases clipped from V and 10 bases from J, the junction kept 12 bases outside the gene matches. The germline V gene encodes CDR1 MNHEY and CDR2 SVGAGI. Here the CDR3 DNA reads TGTGCCAGCAAGAAACCAGGGGGCCGCAGATCACCCCTCCACTTT. Its protein product is CASKKPGGRRSPLHF.

This clone was observed a single time. V gene TRBV19 combines with J gene TRBJ1-3, with 8 bases matching TRBD1. Germline V gene sequence: CDR1 LNHDA, CDR2 SQIVND (reference sequence). The CDR3 loop spans 14 amino acids. Trimming took 6 bases from V and 7 from J; bases not matched to a gene: 8. The CDR3 is CASRTRQGLNTIYF. CDR3 bases: TGTGCCAGTAGGACAAGACAGGGGCTGAACACCATATATTTT.

This clone came up once. V and J are TRBV28 and TRBJ1-4, with D perhaps matching TRBD1 (6 bases). Germline values: CDR1 MDHEN, CDR2 SYDVKM. There are 12 residues in the CDR3. V was cut by 8 bases and J by 5 bases, with 9 bases left in between. The CDR3 is CASGQLNEKLFF. The CDR3, as DNA: TGTGCCAGCGGACAGTTAAATGAAAAACTGTTTTTT.

This sequence joins TRBV7-8 and TRBJ1-2; 7 nucleotides align to TRBD1. Germline V gives CDR1 SGHVS, CDR2 FQNEAQ. The CDR3 is 15 amino acids. The trim removed 5 bases at V and 7 bases at J, leaving 13 bases unmatched. The CDR3 nucleotides are TGTGCCAGCAGCCAGTGGACAGGCCTGACGGGTGGCTACACCTTC. This translates into CASSQWTGLTGGYTF.

The chain is built from TRBV7-2 and TRBJ2-5; 11 bases agree with TRBD2. The CDR3 extends over 15 amino acids. Trimming took 7 bases from V and 5 from J; bases not matched to a gene: 9. Germline CDR1 reads SGHTA; CDR2 reads FQGNSA. The CDR3 nucleotides are TGTGCCAGCACCTCACGACTAGCGGGGAGGGAGACCCAGTACTTC. This sequence encodes CASTSRLAGRETQYF.

V usage is TRBV27 and J usage is TRBJ2-7; 7 bases agree with TRBD2. J was trimmed by 7 bases and V by 6 bases; bases with no gene match: 6. The CDR3 is 12 amino acids. CDR1 is MNHEY, CDR2 SMNVEV, per germline (reference sequence). The CDR3 protein is CASRRLAGEQYF. Here the CDR3 DNA reads TGTGCCAGCAGAAGACTAGCTGGGGAGCAGTACTTC.

The chain links TRBV7-9 to TRBJ2-3; 11 positions match TRBD2. The length of the CDR3 is 16 residues. V lost 5 bases to trimming and J lost 0 bases; unmatched junction nucleotides: 4. CDR1 and CDR2 (germline): SEHNR, FQNEAQ (reference sequence). CDR3 amino acids: CASSAGLAVSTDTQYF. In nucleotides, the CDR3 is TGTGCCAGCAGCGCGGGACTAGCGGTTAGCACAGATACGCAGTATTTT.

The gene calls are TRBV28 and TRBJ2-4, with D uncertain. V was pared by 1 base and J by 0 bases, with 19 bases between. Germline V CDR1 and CDR2: MDHEN, SYDVKM. CDR3 length: 19 residues. The CDR3 sequence: CASSLSFAAETLAKNIQYF. The CDR3 DNA sequence: TGTGCCAGCAGTTTATCCTTCGCGGCCGAGACCCTAGCCAAAAACATTCAGTACTTC.

The V and J genes are TRBV19 and TRBJ2-3; 7 bases agree with TRBD2. The germline V gene encodes CDR1 LNHDA and CDR2 SQIVND (reference sequence). The CDR3 covers 16 residues. Trimming took 3 bases from V and 2 from J; bases not matched to a gene: 8. This chain's CDR3 is CASSIGQSGNTDTQYF. The CDR3 DNA is TGTGCCAGTAGTATTGGGCAAAGCGGGAACACAGATACGCAGTATTTT. The whole variable domain, filled in from reference TRBV19 and TRBJ2-3, reads DGGITQSPKYLFRKEGQNVTLSCEQNLNHDAMYWYRQDPGQGLRLIYYSQIVNDFQKGDIAEGYSVSREKKESFPLTVTSAQKNPTAFYLCASSIGQSGNTDTQYFGPGTRLTVL.

This clone was seen a few times. The gene calls are TRBV9 and TRBJ1-6, with D maybe TRBD1 (5 bases). The CDR3 has 17 residues. The V and J ends lost 5 bases and 9 bases respectively, with 24 bases between them. Looked up from germline, CDR1 is SGDLS and CDR2 is YYNGEE. In nucleotides, the CDR3 is TGTGCCAGCAGTCTTAAGGGGATGGGCATGTGGTTTTCACCCCTCCACTTT. Translating gives CASSLKGMGMWFSPLHF.